The 32 T cell receptor beta chains given below trace back to one sample, sequenced in a study of CD8+ T cells in alopecia areata. The treatment: oral pan-JAK inhibitor, 5-10 mg twice daily. cDNA reverse transcribed from extracted RNA served as the sequencing template. Assay: immunoSEQ multiplex PCR; the TCRdb copy retains only in-frame clones and omits some. The data contain about 190,000 clones, roughly three fifths of them singletons. Sequences were derived from CD8+ T cells sorted from blood, sampled at week 24, from a patient treated with tofacitinib. These TCRs come from a human donor with alopecia areata.

CDR3 DNA: TGTGCCAGTAGTCCCGCAGCGGGATCCTACGAGCAGTACTTC. Amino acid sequence: CASSPAAGSYEQYF. The chain carries TRBV19 and TRBJ2-7; TRBD2 agrees at 7 bases. The CDR3 is 14 residues long. Trimming at V came to 5 bases and at J to 1 base, leaving 5 bases not matched to a gene. Germline CDR1 reads LNHDA; CDR2 reads SQIVND (reference sequence).

On this clone itself: The germline gene is not matched at one end of the junction; a read error may be the cause. The chain recombines TRBV7-6 with TRBJ1-4; D remains unclear. This CDR3 has 11 amino acids. The germline V gene encodes CDR1 SGHVS and CDR2 FNYEAQ. The CDR3 spells CASSVAGKLFF. CDR3 DNA sequence: TGTGCCAGCAGCGTAGCAGGCAAACTGTTTTTT.

There are a few counts of this clone. This rearrangement joins TRBV4-2 to TRBJ1-1; D call uncertain. This CDR3 comprises 18 residues. Per the germline V gene, CDR1 is LGHNA and CDR2 is YNFKEQ. Trimming left V 2 bases short and J 4 bases short, with 23 bases between. This CDR3 is CASSQHPLTTRGFTEAFF. The CDR3 region has the DNA TGTGCCAGCAGCCAACACCCACTAACCACTCGAGGCTTCACTGAAGCTTTCTTT.

This clone was observed a few times. V gene TRBV9 combines with J gene TRBJ2-7; D might be TRBD1 (6 bases). V dropped 3 bases and J dropped 5 bases, with 12 bases sitting between them. The length of the CDR3 is 13 residues. The germline CDR1 and CDR2 sequences are SGDLS and YYNGEE. DNA for the CDR3: TGTGCCAGCAGCGCTGGTACAGGGAACGAGCAGTACTTC. This codes for CASSAGTGNEQYF.

This chain uses TRBV5-4 with TRBJ2-2; 8 bases align to TRBD2. CDR1 and CDR2 (germline): SGHNT, YYREEE (reference sequence). V was pared by 0 bases and J by 5 bases, with 3 bases of the junction left unmatched. CDR3 length: 15 residues. The CDR3 loop is CASSLASGGTGELFF. In nucleotides, the CDR3 is TGTGCCAGCAGCTTGGCGAGCGGGGGAACCGGGGAGCTGTTTTTT.

The V call is TRBV19, the J call TRBJ2-7; 11 positions agree with TRBD1. The CDR3 runs to 14 residues. Germline V gives CDR1 LNHDA, CDR2 SQIVND (reference sequence). J lost 6 bases, V lost 5 bases, and 6 bases had no gene match. The CDR3 nucleotides are TGTGCCAGTAGTCCTTGGACAGGGGGCTCCGAGCAGTACTTC. Translation gives CASSPWTGGSEQYF.

This chain links TRBV29-1 with TRBJ2-1; the D is unclear. Between the trimmed V and J ends, which lost 0 bases and 12 bases, there was a span of 15 bases. The CDR3 totals 13 residues. CDR1 and CDR2 (germline): SQVTM, ANQGSEA. The CDR3 loop is CSVEDPVSGRQFF. The DNA for the CDR3 is TGCAGCGTTGAAGATCCTGTGTCAGGTCGGCAGTTCTTC.

The gene calls are TRBV5-1 and TRBJ1-1; TRBD1 matches 8 bases. The germline CDR1 and CDR2 sequences are SGHRS and YFSETQ. There are 15 residues in the CDR3. After removal of 4 bases from V and 4 bases from J, the junction contained 9 bases not matched to a gene. The CDR3 DNA reads as TGCGCCAGCAGCCTACGAGAAGACAGGGGCACTGAAGCTTTCTTT. Protein: CASSLREDRGTEAFF.

The gene calls are TRBV7-2 and TRBJ2-5; D gene unclear. The CDR3 consists of 15 residues. The germline gives CDR1 SGHTA, CDR2 FQGNSA. V lost 1 base and J 1 base, leaving 10 bases between the germline ends. The CDR3 nucleotides are TGTGCCAGCAGCTTAGTTTCGTCGATCCAAGAGACCCAGTACTTC. Translation: CASSLVSSIQETQYF. The entire variable domain, with the rest obtained from reference TRBV7-2 and TRBJ2-5, is as follows: GAGVSQSPSNKVTEKGKDVELRCDPISGHTALYWYRQSLGQGLEFLIYFQGNSAPDKSGLPSDRFSAERTGGSVSTLTIQRTQQEDSAVYLCASSLVSSIQETQYFGPGTRLLVL.

V usage is TRBV5-1 and J usage is TRBJ1-1; possible D gene TRBD1, 5 bases. CDR1 is SGHRS and CDR2 is YFSETQ in the germline V gene. The CDR3 is 15 residues long. With 4 bases removed from V and 5 bases from J, the gap between germline ends came to 18 bases. CDR3 sequence: CASSTHSTVETEAFF. In DNA, the CDR3 is TGCGCCAGCAGCACGCATTCGACAGTTGAAACTGAAGCTTTCTTT.

The chain combines TRBV27 with TRBJ2-1; weak D call: TRBD2 (6 bases). V was shortened by 4 bases and J by 2 bases, with 18 bases between the two germline ends. The CDR3 covers 17 residues. The germline CDR1 and CDR2 sequences are MNHEY and SMNVEV (reference sequence). The CDR3 is CASSSGDGRGAYNEQFF. The CDR3 bases are TGTGCCAGCAGTTCGGGAGATGGTCGGGGTGCCTACAATGAGCAGTTCTTC.

This chain links TRBV29-1 with TRBJ2-1, with D maybe TRBD2 (6 bases). The CDR3 totals 14 residues. Trimming removed 8 bases from V and 0 bases from J, with 14 bases in between. CDR1 is SQVTM and CDR2 is ANQGSEA in the germline V gene. CDR3 sequence: CSHELGGSYNEQFF. In DNA, the CDR3 is TGCAGCCACGAGTTGGGGGGCTCCTACAATGAGCAGTTCTTC.

This sequence joins TRBV19 and TRBJ2-1; a weak D match, TRBD2 (7 bases). V dropped 5 bases and J dropped 6 bases, with 14 bases sitting between them. CDR1 LNHDA and CDR2 SQIVND come from the germline V gene (reference sequence). This CDR3 spans 14 amino acids. The DNA of the CDR3 is TGTGCCAGTAGTGTCGGGGGGCCCCCCAATGAGCAGTTCTTC. Encoded protein: CASSVGGPPNEQFF.

DNA for the CDR3: TGTGCCAGCATTAAGTTGGGATCCGGGGGAAACATTCAGTACTTC. The encoded protein is CASIKLGSGGNIQYF. The chain recombines TRBV6-5 with TRBJ2-4, with D possibly matching TRBD2 (6 bases). CDR3 length: 15 residues. CDR1 is MNHEY and CDR2 is SVGAGI in the germline V gene. The V gene lost 7 bases and the J gene lost 6 bases, with 19 bases spanning the gap.

This clone was seen once. V gene TRBV29-1 combines with J gene TRBJ1-2, with 11 positions matching TRBD1. The ends lost 4 bases at V and 8 bases at J; junction bases unmatched: 9. CDR3 length equals 14 residues. Germline V lookup: CDR1 SQVTM, CDR2 ANQGSEA. CDR3 region: CSVVDRGRDGGYTF. The CDR3 DNA reads as TGCAGCGTTGTGGACAGGGGGCGCGATGGAGGCTACACCTTC.

The chain uses TRBV7-9 and TRBJ1-1; D ambiguous. Trimming pared 5 bases from V and 1 base from J, leaving 11 bases between. CDR1 and CDR2 (germline): SEHNR, FQNEAQ (reference sequence). The CDR3 consists of 14 residues. CDR3 sequence reads: CASSPPVGNTEAFF. CDR3 DNA sequence: TGTGCCAGCAGCCCACCCGTAGGGAACACTGAAGCTTTCTTT.

V is TRBV13 and J is TRBJ2-1; D is undetermined. V shed 3 bases and J shed 9 bases, with 6 bases lying between them. Germline CDR1 is PRHDT and CDR2 is FYEKMQ (reference sequence). This CDR3 is built from 11 residues. This chain's CDR3 is CASSLGGEQFF. The DNA of the CDR3 is TGTGCCAGCAGCTTGGGTGGTGAGCAGTTCTTC.

This chain connects TRBV7-6 to TRBJ1-2; perhaps TRBD1 as D (5 bases). Germline V CDR1 and CDR2: SGHVS, FNYEAQ. Trimming removed 1 base at V and 3 bases at J, with 9 bases between. This CDR3 region has 14 residues. In DNA form, the CDR3 reads TGTGCCAGCAGCTTAGGGGGGACGGACTATGGCTACACCTTC. Translation gives CASSLGGTDYGYTF.

V is TRBV29-1 and J is TRBJ2-2; D is uncertain. V shed 4 bases and J shed 5 bases, with 2 bases lying between them. The CDR3 is made up of 10 amino acids. Per germline, CDR1 SQVTM and CDR2 ANQGSEA. The CDR3: CSVGTGELFF. The CDR3 coding sequence is TGCAGCGTTGGGACCGGGGAGCTGTTTTTT.

This clone was counted a few times. The J gene is TRBJ2-7, the V gene TRBV27, with TRBD2 matching over 7 bases. Germline CDR1 and CDR2: MNHEY and SMNVEV (reference sequence). This CDR3 region has 13 residues. Trimming cost V 5 bases and J 2 bases; bases outside gene matches: 3. Here the CDR3 reads CASSIGGAYEQYF. CDR3 bases: TGTGCCAGCAGTATTGGGGGGGCCTACGAGCAGTACTTC.

V usage is TRBV27 and J usage is TRBJ2-3; weak D call: TRBD2 (5 bases). The ends were cut back, 7 bases at V and 2 bases at J, with 16 bases in the middle. This CDR3 has 15 amino acids. Looked up from germline, CDR1 is MNHEY and CDR2 is SMNVEV (reference sequence). The CDR3 reads CASTRGFHPTDTQYF. CDR3 nucleotides: TGTGCCAGCACACGCGGGTTCCATCCCACAGATACGCAGTATTTT.

This clone was observed a few times. At the DNA level, this CDR3 is encoded by other sequences in the same sample as well. The chain recombines TRBV30 with TRBJ2-1; 7 bases are a match to TRBD1. Trimming cost V 0 bases and J 9 bases; bases outside gene matches: 2. There are 12 residues in the CDR3. Germline values: CDR1 GTSNPN, CDR2 SVGIG (reference sequence). CDR3: CAWSVQGPEQFF. Written as DNA, the CDR3 is TGTGCCTGGAGTGTACAGGGGCCTGAGCAGTTCTTC.

This clone was seen a few times. The chain carries TRBV29-1 and TRBJ2-1, with 7 bases identical to TRBD1. The CDR3 is made up of 14 amino acids. Unmatched junction bases numbered 5, after V lost 0 bases and J lost 6 bases. In germline, CDR1 is SQVTM, CDR2 ANQGSEA. CDR3 loop: CSVEDPQGLNEQFF. CDR3 DNA: TGCAGCGTTGAAGATCCACAGGGGCTCAATGAGCAGTTCTTC.

The chain couples TRBV29-1 to TRBJ1-1; possible D gene TRBD1, 5 bases. Germline V gives CDR1 SQVTM, CDR2 ANQGSEA. The CDR3 length is 12 residues. Between the trimmed V and J ends, which lost 3 bases and 1 base, there was a span of 6 bases. CDR3 bases: TGCAGCGTTGATCAGGGGAACACTGAAGCTTTCTTT. Translating it yields CSVDQGNTEAFF.

This clone has just a few counts. This rearrangement joins TRBV7-9 to TRBJ1-2; weak D call: TRBD1 (5 bases). The CDR3 contains 13 residues. The V and J ends lost 6 bases and 5 bases respectively, with 13 bases between them. Germline loops: CDR1 SEHNR, CDR2 FQNEAQ (reference sequence). The CDR3 nucleotides are TGTGCCAGCAGGGGGCAGGGAGGTTATGGCTACACCTTC. Its translation: CASRGQGGYGYTF.

The chain couples TRBV25-1 to TRBJ2-2; D not resolved. CDR3 length: 13 amino acids. Germline CDR1 reads MGHDK; CDR2 reads SYGVNS. V lost 4 bases, J lost 6 bases, and 9 bases lay in between. Here the CDR3 DNA reads TGTGCCAGCAGTGGTGGTGGCGCCGGGGAGCTGTTTTTT. Translation: CASSGGGAGELFF.

This sequence joins TRBV5-1 and TRBJ1-2, with a possible D match to TRBD1 (5 bases). The CDR3 covers 14 residues. Per the germline V gene, CDR1 is SGHRS and CDR2 is YFSETQ. Trimming pared 2 bases from V and 5 bases from J, leaving 13 bases between. CDR3 region: CASSFSGHVYGYTF. CDR3 DNA: TGCGCCAGCAGCTTCTCGGGGCACGTTTATGGCTACACCTTC.

The rearrangement uses TRBV29-1 and TRBJ2-7; the D call may be TRBD1 or TRBD2 (5 bases each). The germline V and J ends were trimmed by 4 bases and 2 bases, with 12 bases remaining between them. CDR1 and CDR2 from the germline V gene are SQVTM and ANQGSEA. This CDR3 spans 13 amino acids. The CDR3 DNA is TGCAGCGTTGTAGGGACCTTAACCTACGAGCAGTACTTC. Residues: CSVVGTLTYEQYF.

V and J are TRBV7-9 and TRBJ1-5, with 7 bases lining up with TRBD1. V shed 5 bases and J 3 bases; nucleotides not matched to a gene: 7. The germline V gene encodes CDR1 SEHNR and CDR2 FQNEAQ (reference sequence). The CDR3 is made up of 15 amino acids. The CDR3 is CASSNLDRNNQPQHF. The CDR3, as DNA: TGTGCCAGCAGCAACTTGGACAGGAACAATCAGCCCCAGCATTTT.

CDR3 loop: CASSFSWDGYTF. The CDR3 bases are TGCGCCAGCAGCTTTTCATGGGATGGCTACACCTTC. The J gene is TRBJ1-2, the V gene TRBV5-1; unclear D gene. V lost 2 bases, J lost 6 bases, and 8 bases lay in between. Per germline, CDR1 SGHRS and CDR2 YFSETQ. The CDR3 is 12 residues long.

About this clone: Other DNA sequences in this sample translate to the same CDR3. The chain couples TRBV27 to TRBJ2-5; D is undetermined. Germline CDR1 reads MNHEY; CDR2 reads SMNVEV (reference sequence). V was pared by 2 bases and J by 4 bases, with 2 bases between. CDR3 size: 11 residues. The CDR3 loop reads CASSLGETQYF. DNA of the CDR3: TGTGCCAGCAGTTTAGGAGAGACCCAGTACTTC.

This chain uses TRBV6-5 with TRBJ1-1; D not certain. Per the germline V gene, CDR1 is MNHEY and CDR2 is SVGAGI. There are 11 residues in the CDR3. Deletions cut 8 bases from V and 1 base from J, with 5 bases between. CDR3 DNA: TGTGCCAGCCACAGGAACACTGAAGCTTTCTTT. It encodes CASHRNTEAFF.